The 17 T cell receptor beta chains given below trace back to one sample, sequenced in a study of T cell responses to AZD1222 COVID-19 vaccine. TCRdb keeps only in-frame clones here, not all; method: immunoSEQ multiplex PCR. This table holds over 95,000 clones, approximately 91% found once. Sequences were derived from peripheral blood, sampled on day 0 of AZD1222 vaccination. These receptors originate from an adult in good health.

The genes are TRBV30 and TRBJ2-3; D not certain. Germline values: CDR1 GTSNPN, CDR2 SVGIG (reference sequence). The CDR3 has 11 residues. Trimming left V 2 bases short and J 4 bases short, with 4 bases between. CDR3 in DNA: TGTGCCTGGAGTCCCGCAGATACGCAGTATTTT. Translating it yields CAWSPADTQYF.

The chain is built from TRBV20-1 and TRBJ2-1; the D gene is possibly TRBD2 (6 bases). Trimming stripped 8 bases from V and 9 bases from J, with 11 bases between. The germline gives CDR1 DFQATT, CDR2 SNEGSKA (reference sequence). This CDR3 is 10 amino acids long. The CDR3 DNA reads TGCAGTACGGTGGGAGGTGAGCAGTTCTTC. This encodes CSTVGGEQFF.

This chain connects TRBV27 to TRBJ1-4; D may be TRBD1 (5 bases). Deletions cut 3 bases from V and 7 bases from J, with 12 bases between. The V gene's germline CDR1 is MNHEY and CDR2 SMNVEV (reference sequence). The CDR3 loop spans 14 amino acids. CDR3 loop: CASSLEGSGEKLFF. CDR3 DNA sequence: TGTGCCAGCAGTTTGGAGGGGTCAGGTGAAAAACTGTTTTTT.

The V gene is TRBV29-1, the J gene TRBJ1-1; 9 nucleotides match TRBD1. V lost 6 bases, J lost 4 bases, and 6 bases stayed unmatched. The germline CDR1 and CDR2 sequences are SQVTM and ANQGSEA. This CDR3 contains 13 residues. CDR3 sequence: CSVDQTGGTEAFF. The CDR3 DNA reads as TGCAGCGTCGACCAGACAGGGGGCACTGAAGCTTTCTTT.

The rearrangement links TRBV30 to TRBJ1-2; no clear D. CDR3 length: 12 residues. Germline CDR1 is GTSNPN and CDR2 is SVGIG (reference sequence). Trimming removed 0 bases from V and 7 bases from J, with 9 bases in between. The CDR3 sequence is CAWSVRGSGYTF. In DNA form, the CDR3 reads TGTGCCTGGAGTGTACGAGGGTCTGGCTACACCTTC.

V and J are TRBV19 and TRBJ2-5, with 10 bases lining up with TRBD2. V shed 4 bases, J shed 3 bases, and the junction held 8 bases outside the gene matches. Germline CDR1 LNHDA, CDR2 SQIVND (reference sequence). This CDR3 spans 16 amino acids. The CDR3, as DNA: TGTGCCAGTAGTAGCCTTCGGACTAGCGGAGAAGAGACCCAGTACTTC. It codes for CASSSLRTSGEETQYF.

The CDR3 DNA reads as TGTGCCAGCAGTTACAGGGATAATTCACCCCTCCACTTT. Residues: CASSYRDNSPLHF. V and J are TRBV6-5 and TRBJ1-6; D is unresolved. The CDR3 sequence is 13 residues long. V lost 2 bases and J lost 5, with 4 bases in between. The germline V gene encodes CDR1 MNHEY and CDR2 SVGAGI.

This clone was seen a single time. The same CDR3 also results from other DNA sequences found in this sample. This chain links TRBV6-5 with TRBJ1-1; no definite D call. CDR3 length equals 13 residues. Germline V CDR1 and CDR2: MNHEY, SVGAGI. V was pared by 2 bases and J by 1 base, with 5 bases between. The CDR3 is CASSYGGNTEAFF. The DNA of the CDR3 is TGTGCCAGCAGTTACGGAGGGAACACTGAAGCTTTCTTT.

V usage is TRBV11-2 and J usage is TRBJ1-6; 8 bases are shared with TRBD1. CDR1 is SGHAT, CDR2 FQNNGV, per germline. The CDR3 has 16 residues. The V and J ends lost 5 bases and 5 bases, in that order; junction bases with no gene match: 8. CDR3 amino acids: CASSPPPQGDNSPLHF. Here the CDR3 DNA reads TGTGCCAGCAGCCCCCCCCCACAGGGGGATAATTCACCCCTCCACTTT.

This rearrangement joins TRBV28 to TRBJ1-1; D gene unclear. V lost 6 bases and J 4 bases, leaving 15 bases between the germline ends. Germline assignment: CDR1 MDHEN and CDR2 SYDVKM. There are 14 residues in the CDR3. CDR3 nucleotide sequence: TGTGCCAGCAGGACGCCCAGTGTAGGCACTGAAGCTTTCTTT. Translated, it gives CASRTPSVGTEAFF.

The chain joins TRBV7-3 to TRBJ1-3; possible D gene TRBD1, 6 bases. Trimming took 1 base from V and 0 from J, leaving 16 bases between them. CDR1 and CDR2 (germline): SGHTA, FQGTGA. This CDR3 has 18 amino acids. The CDR3 nucleotides read TGTGCCAGCAGCTTAATCGTCCCGGGACAACTCTCTGGAAACACCATATATTTT. It translates to CASSLIVPGQLSGNTIYF.

This chain links TRBV7-3 with TRBJ1-1, with a weak D call TRBD1 (5 bases). CDR1 is SGHTA, CDR2 FQGTGA, per germline. V was pared by 2 bases and J by 11 bases, with 18 bases between. CDR3 length: 14 residues. CDR3 sequence: CASSLARGSREAFF. The CDR3 DNA reads TGTGCCAGCAGCTTAGCGCGGGGGTCGAGGGAGGCTTTCTTT.

The gene calls are TRBV4-1 and TRBJ1-6; D ambiguous. Deletions cut 3 bases from V and 7 bases from J, with 13 bases between. This CDR3 has 15 residues. Germline loops: CDR1 MGHRA, CDR2 YSYEKL. In nucleotides, the CDR3 is TGCGCCAGCAGCCAGTCCGGAGGCTTGAATTCACCCCTCCACTTT. Translated, it gives CASSQSGGLNSPLHF.

The gene calls are TRBV7-3 and TRBJ2-2; 8 nucleotides match TRBD2. The V and J ends lost 2 bases and 1 base, in that order; junction bases with no gene match: 3. Germline V gene data show CDR1 as SGHTA and CDR2 as FQGTGA. The CDR3 sequence is 16 residues long. CDR3 sequence: CASSLDGTRNTGELFF. DNA for the CDR3: TGTGCCAGCAGCTTAGATGGGACTAGGAACACCGGGGAGCTGTTTTTT.

The chain has TRBV11-2 and TRBJ2-1; 7 bases agree with TRBD1. Germline V gives CDR1 SGHAT, CDR2 FQNNGV. Trimming took 3 bases from V and 10 from J; bases not matched to a gene: 9. This CDR3 is 14 amino acids long. The chain's CDR3 is CASSLDGTDVEQFF. Written as DNA, the CDR3 is TGTGCCAGCAGCTTGGACGGGACAGATGTCGAGCAGTTCTTC.

The chain couples TRBV20-1 to TRBJ2-3; D is unclear. CDR3 length: 11 amino acids. The V and J ends lost 2 bases and 2 bases respectively, with 2 bases between them. Germline CDR1 DFQATT, CDR2 SNEGSKA (reference sequence). The CDR3 protein is CSARLTDTQYF. CDR3 coding DNA: TGCAGTGCTAGACTCACAGATACGCAGTATTTT.

The gene calls are TRBV3-1 (or the pseudogene TRBV3-2) and TRBJ1-2; TRBD1 agrees at 8 bases. The CDR3 extends over 14 amino acids. Per germline, CDR1 LGHDT and CDR2 YNNKEL (reference sequence). V trimming: 3 bases; J trimming: 2 bases; junction bases outside the gene matches: 2. CDR3 coding DNA: TGTGCCAGCAGCCACAGACAGGGGAACTATGGCTACACCTTC. This gives the protein CASSHRQGNYGYTF.